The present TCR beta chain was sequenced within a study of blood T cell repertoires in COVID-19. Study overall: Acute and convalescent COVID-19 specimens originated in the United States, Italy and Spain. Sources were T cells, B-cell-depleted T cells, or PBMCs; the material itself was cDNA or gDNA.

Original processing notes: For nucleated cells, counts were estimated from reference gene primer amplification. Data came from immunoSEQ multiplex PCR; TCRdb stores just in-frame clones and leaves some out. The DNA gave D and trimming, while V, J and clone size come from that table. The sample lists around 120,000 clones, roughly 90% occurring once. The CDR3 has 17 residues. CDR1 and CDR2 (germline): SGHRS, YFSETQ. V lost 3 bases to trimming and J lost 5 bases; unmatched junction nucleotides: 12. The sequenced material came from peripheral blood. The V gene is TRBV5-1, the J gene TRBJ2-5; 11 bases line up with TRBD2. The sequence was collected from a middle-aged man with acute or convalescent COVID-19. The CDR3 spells CASSSLSGTSGGETQYF. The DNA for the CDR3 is TGCGCCAGCAGCTCCCTTTCCGGGACTAGCGGTGGGGAGACCCAGTACTTC.